These 19 T cell receptor beta chains share one sample of origin, sequenced in a study of identical twins. MiXCR, applied by TCRdb to the 5' RACE reads, yields one record per CDR3 protein. The table records 350,000 to 600,000 distinct CDR3 sequences, approximately 15% of them present only once. This sample also belongs to another study, concerning yellow fever vaccine responses in identical twins.

The specimen was CD4+ T cells sorted from blood. These receptor sequences come from a woman younger than 30 in good health.

This clonotype was seen only a few times. V and J are TRBV4-3 and TRBJ2-2; D is unresolved. Deletions cut 0 bases from V and 4 bases from J, with 9 bases between. The CDR3 loop spans 15 amino acids. Germline lookup yields CDR1 LGHNA and CDR2 YSLEER. The CDR3 reads CASSQDGLTTGELFF. CDR3 bases: TGCGCCAGCAGCCAAGATGGTTTAACCACCGGGGAGCTGTTTTTT.

This clonotype has more than one count but fewer than ten. The rearrangement joins TRBV5-1 to TRBJ2-7, with TRBD2 matching 12 bases. The CDR3 runs 15 residues. The trim removed 3 bases at V and 4 bases at J, leaving 5 bases unmatched. CDR1 is SGHRS and CDR2 is YFSETQ in the germline V gene. Here the CDR3 reads CASSSQTSGSYEQYF. As DNA, the CDR3 is TGCGCCAGCAGCTCTCAGACTAGCGGGAGTTACGAGCAGTACTTC.

The chain uses TRBV11-2 and TRBJ2-1; 13 bases agree with TRBD2. This CDR3 is built from 18 residues. The V and J ends lost 5 bases and 10 bases, in that order; junction bases with no gene match: 17. Germline V gives CDR1 SGHAT, CDR2 FQNNGV. The CDR3 region is CASSRGTFGTSGKEEQFF. For the CDR3, the DNA is TGTGCCAGCAGCCGCGGTACTTTTGGGACTAGCGGGAAGGAAGAGCAGTTCTTC.

In this sample, this clonotype turned up a few times. The chain couples TRBV5-1 to TRBJ2-5; 9 bases match TRBD1. This CDR3 has 15 amino acids. Looked up from germline, CDR1 is SGHRS and CDR2 is YFSETQ. V was pared by 4 bases and J by 3 bases, with 7 bases of the junction left unmatched. Written as DNA, the CDR3 is TGCGCCAGCAGCCCGCCGGGACAGGGAGAAGAGACCCAGTACTTC. As protein: CASSPPGQGEETQYF.

The genes are TRBV29-1 and TRBJ2-7; TRBD2 is a possible D gene (5 bases). Germline V gives CDR1 SQVTM, CDR2 ANQGSEA. V was clipped by 1 base and J by 4 bases, with 8 bases between them. This CDR3 region has 12 residues. For the CDR3, the DNA is TGCAGCGTTGAAGGTGAGGGTTACGAGCAGTACTTC. Translating gives CSVEGEGYEQYF.

This clonotype has a handful of counts. This sequence joins TRBV19 and TRBJ1-1; no clear D. Deletions cut 5 bases from V and 2 bases from J, with 12 bases between. Looked up from germline, CDR1 is LNHDA and CDR2 is SQIVND (reference sequence). The CDR3 is 14 amino acids. The CDR3 coding sequence is TGTGCCAGTAGTCTTACGGGAACCAACACTGAAGCTTTCTTT. This sequence encodes CASSLTGTNTEAFF.

In regard to this clonotype: This sequence may be a read error, since a much larger clone differs from it by one base. The chain recombines TRBV5-1 with TRBJ2-7; TRBD1 agrees at 7 bases. Germline-derived CDR1 and CDR2 are SGHRS and YFSETQ. Unmatched junction bases numbered 11, after V lost 4 bases and J lost 7 bases. The CDR3 totals 14 residues. CDR3 in DNA: TGCGCCAGCAGCCCGGGACAGAGAATAGAGGAGCAGTACTTC. Residues: CASSPGQRIEEQYF.

In this sample, this clonotype turned up a few times. The rearrangement links TRBV3-1 to TRBJ2-5; D may be TRBD1 (6 bases). CDR3 size: 16 residues. Per the germline V gene, CDR1 is LGHDT and CDR2 is YNNKEL (reference sequence). Trimming removed 2 bases at V and 5 bases at J, with 18 bases between. The CDR3 DNA reads TGTGCCAGCAGCCAATCCCTAGGACAGAGTAAGGAGACCCAGTACTTC. Residues: CASSQSLGQSKETQYF.

This clonotype was seen at least ten times. V gene TRBV29-1 combines with J gene TRBJ2-7, with D tentatively TRBD2 (6 bases). Trimming left V 4 bases short and J 4 bases short, with 11 bases between. The CDR3 spans 12 residues. Per the germline V gene, CDR1 is SQVTM and CDR2 is ANQGSEA. CDR3: CSVGRAPYEQYF. The CDR3 DNA reads as TGCAGCGTTGGGAGGGCACCTTACGAGCAGTACTTC.

The chain combines TRBV7-2 with TRBJ2-3; D call uncertain. The ends were cut back, 0 bases at V and 6 bases at J, with 16 bases in the middle. The CDR3 spans 16 residues. Germline V gives CDR1 SGHTA, CDR2 FQGNSA. The CDR3 bases are TGTGCCAGCAGCTTAGCGCTCCCGAGATTGAGTGATACGCAGTATTTT. Its protein is CASSLALPRLSDTQYF. The full variable domain, with the rest looked up from reference TRBV7-2 and TRBJ2-3, is GAGVSQSPSNKVTEKGKDVELRCDPISGHTALYWYRQSLGQGLEFLIYFQGNSAPDKSGLPSDRFSAERTGGSVSTLTIQRTQQEDSAVYLCASSLALPRLSDTQYFGPGTRLTVL.

J is TRBJ1-5 and V is TRBV28; D is unresolved. CDR3 length: 14 residues. Per the germline V gene, CDR1 is MDHEN and CDR2 is SYDVKM. Trimming pared 2 bases from V and 5 bases from J, leaving 10 bases between. The CDR3 sequence: CASSLTEGYQPQHF. The DNA of the CDR3 is TGTGCCAGCAGTTTAACTGAGGGATATCAGCCCCAGCATTTT.

This chain's CDR3 is CASRGRRQGYEQYF. The CDR3 DNA follows: TGTGCCAGCAGAGGCCGGAGACAGGGATACGAGCAGTACTTC. The chain uses TRBV2 and TRBJ2-7; 7 bases align to TRBD1. This CDR3 region has 14 residues. Trimming at V came to 6 bases and at J to 4 bases, leaving 9 bases not matched to a gene. Germline V lookup: CDR1 SNHLY, CDR2 FYNNEI.

The rearrangement uses TRBV7-2 and TRBJ2-5, with a tentative D call TRBD2 (6 bases). The CDR3 has 13 amino acids. The V gene's germline CDR1 is SGHTA and CDR2 FQGNSA. V lost 6 bases and J lost 1, with 9 bases in between. CDR3: CASRRGTQETQYF. The CDR3, as DNA: TGTGCCAGCAGACGGGGGACCCAAGAGACCCAGTACTTC.

This chain uses TRBV13 with TRBJ1-6, with D perhaps TRBD1 (5 bases). Trimming pared 2 bases from V and 8 bases from J, leaving 16 bases between. The CDR3 is 16 amino acids. In germline, CDR1 is PRHDT, CDR2 FYEKMQ (reference sequence). The CDR3 region is CASSLRLRGVDSPLHF. In DNA form, the CDR3 reads TGTGCCAGCAGCTTAAGGCTCCGAGGGGTCGATTCACCCCTCCACTTT.

This clonotype was found many times. The chain couples TRBV29-1 to TRBJ1-1; 10 nucleotides match TRBD1. The CDR3 is made up of 15 amino acids. The V gene end was trimmed by 6 bases and the J gene end by 1 base; junction bases not matched to a gene: 8. Germline V gene lookup returns CDR1 SQVTM and CDR2 ANQGSEA. For the CDR3, the DNA is TGCAGCGTCGAGGGGACAGGGGCCGGGAACACTGAAGCTTTCTTT. This codes for CSVEGTGAGNTEAFF.

The chain is built from TRBV6-5 and TRBJ1-6; D perhaps matches TRBD1 (5 bases). The CDR3 runs to 13 residues. The V and J ends lost 4 bases and 7 bases respectively, with 8 bases between them. CDR1 and CDR2 (germline): MNHEY, SVGAGI. CDR3 protein: CASSWDENSPLHF. The DNA for the CDR3 is TGTGCCAGCAGTTGGGACGAGAATTCACCCCTCCACTTT.

This clonotype came up a few times. The chain has TRBV25-1 and TRBJ2-3; 8 positions match TRBD2. CDR1 is MGHDK and CDR2 is SYGVNS in the germline V gene. J gave up 5 bases and V 5 bases, and 9 bases lay outside the gene matches. This CDR3 has 15 amino acids. CDR3 DNA: TGTGCCAGCAGTCCTACTAGCGGATCGGAAGATACGCAGTATTTT. Its protein is CASSPTSGSEDTQYF.

V usage is TRBV2 and J usage is TRBJ2-1; D is unclear. The germline V gene has CDR1 SNHLY and CDR2 FYNNEI. The length of the CDR3 is 13 residues. V lost 0 bases, J lost 10 bases, and 10 bases lay in between. CDR3 loop: CASSEAGSGEQFF. CDR3 nucleotides: TGTGCCAGCAGTGAAGCGGGGTCCGGGGAGCAGTTCTTC.

V is TRBV7-2 and J is TRBJ1-1; D not resolved. Looked up from germline, CDR1 is SGHTA and CDR2 is FQGNSA. V gave up 8 bases and J gave up 1 base, with 11 bases separating them. CDR3 length: 13 residues. The CDR3 nucleotides read TGTGCCAGCGGCTCAGAGGCGAACACTGAAGCTTTCTTT. This translates into CASGSEANTEAFF.